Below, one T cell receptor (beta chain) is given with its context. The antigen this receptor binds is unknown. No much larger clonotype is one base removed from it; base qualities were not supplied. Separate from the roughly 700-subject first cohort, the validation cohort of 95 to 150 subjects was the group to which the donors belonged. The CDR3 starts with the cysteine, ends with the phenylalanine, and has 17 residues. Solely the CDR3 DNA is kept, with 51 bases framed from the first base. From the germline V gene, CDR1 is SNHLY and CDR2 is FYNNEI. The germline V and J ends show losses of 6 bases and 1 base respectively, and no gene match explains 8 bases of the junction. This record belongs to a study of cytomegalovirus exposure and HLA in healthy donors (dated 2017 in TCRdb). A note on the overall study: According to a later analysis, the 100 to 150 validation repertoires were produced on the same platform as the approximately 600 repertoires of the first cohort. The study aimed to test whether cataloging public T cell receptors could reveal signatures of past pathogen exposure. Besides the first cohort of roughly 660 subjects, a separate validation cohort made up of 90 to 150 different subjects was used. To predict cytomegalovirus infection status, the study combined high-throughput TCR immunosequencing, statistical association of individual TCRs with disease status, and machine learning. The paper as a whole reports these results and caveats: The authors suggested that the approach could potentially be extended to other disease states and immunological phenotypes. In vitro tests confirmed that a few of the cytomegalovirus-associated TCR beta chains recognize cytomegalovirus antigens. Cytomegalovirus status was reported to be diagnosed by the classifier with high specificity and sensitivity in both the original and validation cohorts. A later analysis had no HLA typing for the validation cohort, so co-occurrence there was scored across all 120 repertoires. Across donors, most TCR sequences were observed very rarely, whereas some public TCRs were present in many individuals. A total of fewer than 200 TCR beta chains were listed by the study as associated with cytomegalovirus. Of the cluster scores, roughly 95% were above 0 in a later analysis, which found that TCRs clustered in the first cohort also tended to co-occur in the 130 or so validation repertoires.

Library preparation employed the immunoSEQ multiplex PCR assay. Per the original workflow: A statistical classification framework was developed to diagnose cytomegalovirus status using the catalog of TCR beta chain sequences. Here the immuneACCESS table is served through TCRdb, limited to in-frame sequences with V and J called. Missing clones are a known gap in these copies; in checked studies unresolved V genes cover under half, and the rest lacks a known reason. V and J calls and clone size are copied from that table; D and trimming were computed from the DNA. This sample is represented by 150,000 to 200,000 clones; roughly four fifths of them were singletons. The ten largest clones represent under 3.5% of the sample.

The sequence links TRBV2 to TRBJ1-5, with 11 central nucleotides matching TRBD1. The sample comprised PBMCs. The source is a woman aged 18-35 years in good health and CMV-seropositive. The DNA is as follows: TGTGCCAGCAGCGGGACAGGGGGGGGCCGAAGCAATCAGCCCCAGCATTTT. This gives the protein CASSGTGGGRSNQPQHF.